The 27 T cell receptor beta chains presented below share a single source sample, sequenced in a study of monozygotic twins with inflammatory bowel disease. TCRdb processed the 5' RACE reads again and assigns one entry to each CDR3 protein, with no DNA. The sample is made up of 300,000 to 400,000 distinct CDR3 sequences, and the top ten hold 2% of it. Sample: blood. The source of these receptors is a human donor with ulcerative colitis or Crohn's disease, or a healthy co-twin of an affected twin (not recorded which).

V is TRBV7-6 and J is TRBJ2-1. CDR3 length equals 13 residues. CDR1 SGHVS and CDR2 FNYEAQ come from the germline V gene. The CDR3 region is CASSPLMIREQFF.

The chain has TRBV12-3 or TRBV12-4 and TRBJ2-2; TCRdb calls TRBD1, which cannot be checked without DNA. The CDR3 is made up of 14 amino acids. The CDR3: CASSSRQGAGELFF.

The CDR3 sequence is CASSLAGAAETQYF. The chain joins TRBV7-8 to TRBJ2-5; lacking DNA, the TRBD2 call made by TCRdb goes unchecked. CDR1 and CDR2 from the germline V gene are SGHVS and FQNEAQ. The length of the CDR3 is 14 residues.

The rearrangement links TRBV6-5 to TRBJ2-7; TCRdb calls TRBD1, which cannot be checked without DNA. The CDR3 length is 17 residues. Germline V gene data show CDR1 as MNHEY and CDR2 as SVGAGI. The CDR3 region is CASVLRGGKLGSYEQYF.

The chain uses TRBV12-3 or TRBV12-4 and TRBJ1-3. The CDR3 has 14 amino acids. CDR3 loop: CASQDNAEGNTIYF.

The chain has TRBV4-3 and TRBJ1-2; TCRdb returns TRBD1, unconfirmable since there is no DNA. CDR1 and CDR2 (germline): LGHNA, YSLEER. This CDR3 comprises 15 residues. Here the CDR3 reads CASSQDRGRIDGYTF.

The chain carries TRBV3-1 and TRBJ2-7; the TRBD2 assignment by TCRdb is unverifiable without DNA. CDR3 size: 15 residues. The germline gives CDR1 LGHDT, CDR2 YNNKEL (reference sequence). The CDR3 reads CASSREGSGAYEQYF.

The chain is built from TRBV18 and TRBJ1-1. Germline CDR1 reads KGHSH; CDR2 reads LQKENI. The CDR3 is 13 amino acids. CDR3 sequence: CASSPPGVVEAFF.

The chain links TRBV6-1 to TRBJ2-3. The CDR3 extends over 17 amino acids. The germline gives CDR1 MNHNS, CDR2 SASEGT. The CDR3 region is CASRHDRTIGGTDTQYF.

The rearrangement joins TRBV5-4 to TRBJ2-3. Germline CDR1 reads SGHNT; CDR2 reads YYREEE (reference sequence). The CDR3 consists of 15 residues. The CDR3 loop reads CASSLADSSTDTQYF.

The chain couples TRBV29-1 to TRBJ1-1; TCRdb reports TRBD1, a call that lacks DNA to check it against. The CDR3 totals 18 residues. Germline V gene lookup returns CDR1 SQVTM and CDR2 ANQGSEA. This CDR3 reads CSVSGVRTPEGTNTEAFF. The whole variable domain, remainder taken from reference TRBV29-1 and TRBJ1-1, is SAVISQKPSRDICQRGTSLTIQCQVDSQVTMMFWYRQQPGQSLTLIATANQGSEATYESGFVIDKFPISRPNLTFSTLTVSNMSPEDSSIYLCSVSGVRTPEGTNTEAFFGQGTRLTVV.

This chain links TRBV12-3 or TRBV12-4 with TRBJ1-2; TCRdb indicates TRBD1, and absent DNA this call remains unverified. The CDR3 is 14 residues long. This CDR3 is CASTLGQGAYGYTF.

The gene calls are TRBV5-6 and TRBJ1-5. CDR3 length: 12 residues. Germline values: CDR1 SGHDT, CDR2 YYEEEE. CDR3 loop: CASSSYNQPQHF. The complete variable domain, with remaining parts taken from reference TRBV5-6 and TRBJ1-5, reads DAGVTQSPTHLIKTRGQQVTLRCSPKSGHDTVSWYQQALGQGPQFIFQYYEEEERQRGNFPDRFSGHQFPNYSSELNVNALLLGDSALYLCASSSYNQPQHFGDGTRLSIL.

The chain joins TRBV7-9 to TRBJ1-5. The CDR3 contains 14 residues. Per germline, CDR1 SEHNR and CDR2 FQNEAQ (reference sequence). The CDR3 is CASSDSDRNQPQHF. Complete variable domain (other parts from reference TRBV7-9 and TRBJ1-5): DTGVSQNPRHKITKRGQNVTFRCDPISEHNRLYWYRQTLGQGPEFLTYFQNEAQLEKSRLLSDRFSAERPKGSFSTLEIQRTEQGDSAMYLCASSDSDRNQPQHFGDGTRLSIL.

The chain is built from TRBV2 and TRBJ2-4; TCRdb calls TRBD1, which cannot be checked without DNA. Germline V gene sequence: CDR1 SNHLY, CDR2 FYNNEI. The CDR3 spans 14 residues. CDR3 in amino acids: CASTEGRGKSIQYF.

The V and J genes are TRBV20-1 and TRBJ1-4; TCRdb reports TRBD1, a call that lacks DNA to check it against. Per germline, CDR1 DFQATT and CDR2 SNEGSKA (reference sequence). This CDR3 contains 12 residues. CDR3 amino acids: CSAAGTNEKLFF.

The chain has TRBV4-1 and TRBJ2-1; TCRdb returns TRBD2, unconfirmable since there is no DNA. CDR1 and CDR2 from the germline V gene are MGHRA and YSYEKL. The length of the CDR3 is 19 residues. The CDR3 sequence: CASSQEGPQQAIDRDEQFF.

The chain couples TRBV7-2 to TRBJ2-3; the D gene TCRdb calls, TRBD2, cannot be checked with no DNA. The CDR3 is 14 residues long. Germline V gives CDR1 SGHTA, CDR2 FQGNSA. The chain's CDR3 is CASSPRAGKDTQYF. Supplemented by reference TRBV7-2 and TRBJ2-3, the full variable domain reads GAGVSQSPSNKVTEKGKDVELRCDPISGHTALYWYRQSLGQGLEFLIYFQGNSAPDKSGLPSDRFSAERTGGSVSTLTIQRTQQEDSAVYLCASSPRAGKDTQYFGPGTRLTVL.

V usage is TRBV11-2 and J usage is TRBJ2-3; TCRdb's D call of TRBD1 is untestable without DNA. The CDR3 contains 19 residues. Germline V lookup: CDR1 SGHAT, CDR2 FQNNGV. The CDR3 reads CASSLPLTPVTGGTDTQYF.

The gene calls are TRBV5-1 and TRBJ1-1. Germline V gene data show CDR1 as SGHRS and CDR2 as YFSETQ. This CDR3 is built from 15 residues. CDR3 region: CASSLRQRLNTEAFF.

The chain has TRBV29-1 and TRBJ2-2; TCRdb picks TRBD1, but there is no DNA to check that call. The CDR3 is 16 amino acids. From germline, CDR1 is SQVTM and CDR2 ANQGSEA. The CDR3: CSVYESTGRNTGELFF.

The chain links TRBV5-1 to TRBJ1-3; as DNA is missing, the TRBD1 call by TCRdb cannot be tested. CDR1 SGHRS and CDR2 YFSETQ come from the germline V gene. The CDR3 extends over 17 amino acids. The CDR3 is CASSWGQKSTGGNTIYF.

Here the CDR3 reads CASSYSSTVREQYF. This rearrangement joins TRBV6-5 to TRBJ2-7. The germline gives CDR1 MNHEY, CDR2 SVGAGI. This CDR3 spans 14 amino acids.

The rearrangement links TRBV11-3 to TRBJ2-2; TCRdb's D call, TRBD1, is unchecked because there is no DNA. The CDR3 totals 17 residues. Germline CDR1 reads SGHNT; CDR2 reads YENEEA. This chain's CDR3 is CASSLEGVRASTGELFF.

V usage is TRBV27 and J usage is TRBJ2-2; TCRdb calls TRBD2, which cannot be checked without DNA. CDR1 is MNHEY, CDR2 SMNVEV, per germline (reference sequence). There are 15 residues in the CDR3. The CDR3 loop is CASSLRFGGGGELFF.

The CDR3 reads CASSSTGGSGYTF. V gene TRBV7-2 combines with J gene TRBJ1-2; as DNA is missing, the TRBD1 call by TCRdb cannot be tested. Germline V lookup: CDR1 SGHTA, CDR2 FQGNSA. This CDR3 region has 13 residues.

The V call is TRBV6-4, the J call TRBJ2-3; absent DNA, TCRdb's TRBD1 call cannot be checked. CDR3 length: 14 amino acids. Germline assignment: CDR1 MRHNA and CDR2 SNTAGT. The CDR3 is CASSEYREADTQYF.